The rows below give T cell receptor beta chains drawn from one sample of a study of OX40 agonist ivuxolimab in advanced cancers. Method: immunoSEQ multiplex PCR; TCRdb's copy keeps in-frame clones and lacks some. The table has tens of thousands of clones, 75% to 90% seen once. This specimen consisted of CD4+ or CD8+ T cells sorted from blood, obtained in a trial of the OX40 agonist ivuxolimab. Receptors originate from an adult with an advanced solid tumor such as melanoma, head and neck, liver or kidney cancer. Each CDR3 is given with its conserved first and last residue. The D gene is left open where the match is weak.

D	length	J	V	CDR3
TRBD2	12	TRBJ2-7	TRBV29-1	CSALAGGLEQYF
-	14	TRBJ1-4	TRBV5-1	CASSPDYWNEKLFF
-	16	TRBJ2-3	TRBV7-2	CASSLPPDRQTDTQYF
TRBD2	15	TRBJ2-1	TRBV5-1	CASSLRSGRGIEQFF
TRBD2	18	TRBJ2-1	TRBV7-9	CASLSSGTSGSSYNEQFF
-	16	TRBJ2-7	TRBV6-4	CASSWGTGNTFYEQYF
-	12	TRBJ1-4	TRBV2	CASRLVGGKLFF
-	13	TRBJ1-1	TRBV19	CASIGRQNTEAFF
TRBD2	14	TRBJ2-7	TRBV7-8	CASSRTSGIYEQYF
-	15	TRBJ2-5	TRBV7-6	CASSWTRGNQETQYF
-	15	TRBJ2-2	TRBV7-3	CASSPATSRAGELFF
-	15	TRBJ1-2	TRBV18	CASSPLVDTGLGYTF
TRBD1	14	TRBJ2-5	TRBV29-1	CSVGDRGQRETQYF
TRBD2	18	TRBJ2-6	TRBV19	CASLPSPGLMAGANVLTF
-	13	TRBJ2-3	TRBV6-1	CASLPGAPDTQYF
TRBD2	18	TRBJ2-3	TRBV10-1	CASSEIGFVGGRTDTQYF
-	14	TRBJ2-7	TRBV19	CASSEGRGWYEQYF
-	16	TRBJ2-7	TRBV6-5	CASSYSGGRAVREQYF
TRBD2	16	TRBJ2-1	TRBV28	CASSLIAGRGYNEQFF
TRBD2	17	TRBJ2-7	TRBV19	CASSIAGGRRTSHEQYF
-	14	TRBJ2-5	TRBV7-2	CASSSGLTKETQYF
-	13	TRBJ1-2	TRBV6-5	CASSPTDSYGYTF
-	18	TRBJ2-3	TRBV10-3	CAISESKGGQGPTDTQYF
-	11	TRBJ2-4	TRBV20-1	CSALPRVIQHF
-	17	TRBJ2-3	TRBV7-9	CASSLSRGVSLTDTQYF
-	14	TRBJ1-4	TRBV5-1	CASSPGQKFEKLFF
-	14	TRBJ2-2	TRBV7-7	CASRRQGDTGELFF
-	13	TRBJ2-1	TRBV5-1	CASSFDSHNEQFF
-	16	TRBJ2-1	TRBV7-3	CASSLGTGISYNEQFF
-	13	TRBJ2-4	TRBV5-1	CASSLEFGDIQYF
-	14	TRBJ1-2	TRBV4-2	CASSQDSREHGYTF
-	14	TRBJ1-3	TRBV6-6	CASSFLPAGNTIYF
TRBD1	17	TRBJ1-4	TRBV5-1	CASSLAGQGADDEKLFF
TRBD1	13	TRBJ1-4	TRBV5-1	CASSGTGYEKLFF
-	15	TRBJ1-6	TRBV2	CASTTSQRNNSPLHF
-	12	TRBJ2-3	TRBV6-6	CASSSYTDTQYF
-	15	TRBJ1-5	TRBV28	CASRRQDLRNQPQHF
TRBD2	15	-	TRBV6-1	CASTKLTSGSNEQYF
-	16	TRBJ1-2	TRBV6-6	CASSWGRDITNYGYTF
-	15	TRBJ2-5	TRBV7-6	CASSPGLPYQETQYF
-	12	TRBJ1-1	TRBV30	CAWRSGWTEAFF
-	16	TRBJ2-1	TRBV27	CARLVRRQISYNEQFF
TRBD1	15	TRBJ1-2	TRBV18	CASSPSRTGVDGYTF
-	14	TRBJ1-4	TRBV18	CASSPGVGNEKLFF
TRBD2	17	TRBJ2-1	TRBV7-6	CASSSQLLAGDYNEQFF
-	15	TRBJ1-4	TRBV5-1	CASSSTVGAGGQLFF
-	16	TRBJ2-6	TRBV6-6	CASSYIRDFWANVLTF
-	17	TRBJ1-5	TRBV28	CASSPISAATLNQPQHF
TRBD1	18	TRBJ1-4	TRBV5-1	CASSLEPGQGTGGEKLFF
-	15	TRBJ2-3	TRBV4-1	CASSQDRKGTDTQYF
-	15	TRBJ1-6	TRBV7-9	CASSSQDRNNSPLHF
-	16	TRBJ2-2	TRBV15	CATSRDHGVAAGELFF
-	15	TRBJ2-2	TRBV19	CASSRQGSNTGELFF
-	15	TRBJ2-1	TRBV6-5	CASSYSGIPYNEQFF
TRBD2	18	TRBJ2-7	TRBV18	CASSPLPRTSGRAYEQYF
-	13	TRBJ2-1	TRBV29-1	CSVLRVPQNEQFF
-	16	TRBJ2-1	TRBV4-1	CASSQTRGSSYNEQFF